This TCR beta chain was captured in a study of blood T cell repertoires in COVID-19. Study as a whole: The United States, Italy and Spain were the sources of the acute and convalescent COVID-19 samples. T cells, B-cell-depleted T cells, or PBMCs supplied cDNA or gDNA.

Per the original data handling: Estimation of nucleated cell counts was performed using reference gene primer amplification. The data were produced by immunoSEQ multiplex PCR, yet TCRdb's version contains in-frame clones alone and is incomplete. The V and J calls and clone size were taken over from that table, and D and trimming were inferred from the DNA. The sample carries about 63,000 clones, about 88% recorded once. The ends were cut back, 4 bases at V and 2 bases at J, with 20 bases in the middle. CDR3 length equals 17 residues. CDR1 and CDR2 (germline): SGDLS, YYNGEE. This chain links TRBV9 with TRBJ2-3; a weak D match, TRBD2 (7 bases). Sequences were obtained from peripheral blood. The receptor comes from a human donor in a cohort sampled during active COVID-19. CDR3 nucleotides: TGTGCCAGCAGCAAGAGTGGCGGGGCGGGGGCCACAGATACGCAGTATTTT. Residues: CASSKSGGAGATDTQYF.